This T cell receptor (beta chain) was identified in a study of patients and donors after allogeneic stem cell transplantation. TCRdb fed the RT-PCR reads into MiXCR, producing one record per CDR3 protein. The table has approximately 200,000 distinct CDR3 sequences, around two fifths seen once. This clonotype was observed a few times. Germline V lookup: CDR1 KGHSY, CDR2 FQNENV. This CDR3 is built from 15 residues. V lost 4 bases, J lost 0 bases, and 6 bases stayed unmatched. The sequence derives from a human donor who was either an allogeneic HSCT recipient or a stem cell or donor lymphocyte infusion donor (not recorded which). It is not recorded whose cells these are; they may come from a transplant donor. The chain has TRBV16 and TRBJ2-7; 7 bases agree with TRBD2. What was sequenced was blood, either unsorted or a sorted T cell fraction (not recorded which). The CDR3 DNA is TGTGCCAGCAGCCCGAATAGCGGGCGCTCCTACGAGCAGTACTTC. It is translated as CASSPNSGRSYEQYF.